These T cell receptor beta chains were read from a single sample in a study of blood T cell repertoires in COVID-19. Sequencing used immunoSEQ multiplex PCR; TCRdb keeps in-frame clones, though not all of them. The sample carries 160,000 or so clones, 85% to 90% recorded once. The material sequenced was peripheral blood. Every receptor here comes from a woman in her forties with acute or convalescent COVID-19. The CDR3 runs from the conserved cysteine through the conserved F or W. The order of the fields is V gene, D gene, clone size, J gene, CDR3 protein, CDR3 DNA. A D gene is named only where the DNA matches it firmly. Size is stated for part of the rows, as once, few or many counts, or as a class when the clone is expanded.

>TRBV24-1|TRBD1|-|TRBJ2-1
CATSERQGSLFF
TGTGCCACCAGTGAGCGACAGGGATCTCTGTTCTTC
>TRBV7-6|-|many|TRBJ2-5
CASSLAGDSGMQETQYF
TGTGCCAGCAGCTTAGCTGGGGATAGCGGAATGCAAGAGACCCAGTACTTC
>TRBV5-1|TRBD1|-|TRBJ2-5
CASSSDGTGLAKAQYF
TGCGCCAGCAGCTCGGACGGGACAGGCCTGGCTAAGGCCCAGTACTTC
>TRBV14|-|-|TRBJ2-3
CASSQLSGVDTQYF
TGTGCCAGCAGCCAGTTGAGCGGTGTAGATACGCAGTATTTT
>TRBV5-1|-|-|TRBJ1-6
CASSTDINSPLHF
TGCGCCAGCAGCACGGACATTAATTCACCCCTCCACTTT
>TRBV12-3/TRBV12-4|-|few|TRBJ2-2
CASSFSGELFF
TGTGCCAGCAGTTTCTCCGGGGAGCTGTTTTTT
>TRBV9|TRBD2|-|TRBJ2-7
CASSVAASGSYEQYF
TGTGCCAGCAGCGTAGCGGCTAGCGGGAGTTACGAGCAGTACTTC
>TRBV30|TRBD1|-|TRBJ2-7
CAWSGTGREQYF
TGTGCCTGGAGTGGGACAGGGAGAGAGCAGTACTTC
>TRBV5-6|TRBD2|-|TRBJ2-1
CASSSGLAGGNSYNEQFF
TGTGCCAGCAGCTCAGGACTAGCGGGGGGTAACTCCTACAATGAGCAGTTCTTC
>TRBV6-5|-|-|TRBJ1-1
CASRGGKQVPFF
TGTGCCAGCAGGGGGGGGAAGCAGGTTCCTTTCTTT
>TRBV7-9|TRBD1|once|TRBJ1-2
CASSIIRTGGNTNYGYTF
TGTGCCAGCAGCATAATAAGGACAGGGGGCAATACTAACTATGGCTACACCTTC
>TRBV6-5|-|-|TRBJ1-6
CASSYSSGKTSSPLHF
TGTGCCAGCAGTTACTCCTCAGGGAAAACTAGCTCACCCCTCCACTTT
>TRBV12-5|TRBD1|-|TRBJ1-2
CASGPLQGADGYTF
TGTGCTAGTGGCCCCTTACAGGGGGCCGACGGCTACACCTTC
>TRBV15|-|-|TRBJ1-2
CATSRGSDTNYGYTF
TGTGCCACCAGCAGAGGCTCGGACACTAACTATGGCTACACCTTC
>TRBV2|TRBD1|-|TRBJ1-5
CASSESGGTYQPQHF
TGTGCCAGCAGTGAGTCAGGGGGAACTTATCAGCCCCAGCATTTT
>TRBV21-1|-|-|TRBJ1-5
CASSSTGTGPPGKQPQHF
TGTGCCAGCAGTTCAACCGGGACAGGGCCTCCGGGGAAGCAGCCCCAGCATTTT
>TRBV28|TRBD1|-|TRBJ2-5
CASSFPDRADWETQYF
TGTGCCAGCAGTTTCCCGGACAGGGCCGATTGGGAGACCCAGTACTTC
>TRBV29-1|-|-|TRBJ2-1
CSVEGAVSRVLFF
TGCAGCGTTGAAGGCGCTGTATCACGCGTCCTGTTCTTC
>TRBV5-1|TRBD2|once|TRBJ2-5
CASSLEIAGGQETQYF
TGCGCCAGCAGCTTGGAAATAGCGGGAGGCCAAGAGACCCAGTACTTC
>TRBV5-1|TRBD2|-|TRBJ2-3
CASSFLAGGTDTQYF
TGCGCCAGCAGCTTCCTAGCGGGAGGCACAGATACGCAGTATTTT
>TRBV28|TRBD2|-|TRBJ2-1
CASSSPSGGQYNEQFF
TGTGCCAGCAGCTCACCTAGCGGGGGGCAGTACAATGAGCAGTTCTTC
>TRBV12-3/TRBV12-4|-|-|TRBJ1-4
CASNRVSGGKLFF
TGTGCCAGCAATAGGGTTTCGGGCGGGAAACTGTTTTTT